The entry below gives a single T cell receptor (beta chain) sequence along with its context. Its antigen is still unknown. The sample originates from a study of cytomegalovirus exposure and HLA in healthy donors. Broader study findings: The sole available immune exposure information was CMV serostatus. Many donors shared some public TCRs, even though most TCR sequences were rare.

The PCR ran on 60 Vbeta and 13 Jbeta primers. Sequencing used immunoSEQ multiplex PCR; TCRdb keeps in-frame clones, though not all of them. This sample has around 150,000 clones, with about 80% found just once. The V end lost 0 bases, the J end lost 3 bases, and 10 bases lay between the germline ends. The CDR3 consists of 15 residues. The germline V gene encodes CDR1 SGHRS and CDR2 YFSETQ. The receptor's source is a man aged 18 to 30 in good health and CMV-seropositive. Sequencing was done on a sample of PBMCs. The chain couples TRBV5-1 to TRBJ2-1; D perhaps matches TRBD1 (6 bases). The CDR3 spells CASSLDRVSYNEQFF. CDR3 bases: TGCGCCAGCAGCTTGGACAGGGTCAGCTACAATGAGCAGTTCTTC.